A single sample gave rise to the 10 T cell receptor beta chains below, sequenced in a study of cytomegalovirus exposure and HLA in healthy donors. The study ran its PCR with 60 Vbeta and 13 Jbeta primers. Profiled with immunoSEQ multiplex PCR; TCRdb holds only in-frame clones, not every one. The sample shows tens of thousands of clones, roughly 84% of them seen only once. Sequenced: PBMCs. The receptors shown here come from a man between 18 and 29 years old in good health and CMV-seronegative.

The chain has TRBV25-1 and TRBJ2-1, with a possible D match to TRBD2 (5 bases). CDR3 length equals 15 residues. Germline V CDR1 and CDR2: MGHDK, SYGVNS. Trimming cost V 3 bases and J 0 bases, with 9 bases left between them. CDR3 region: CASSDPTSSYNEQFF. CDR3 bases: TGTGCCAGCAGTGACCCTACTAGCTCCTACAATGAGCAGTTCTTC.

V is TRBV27 and J is TRBJ1-2; 7 positions agree with TRBD1. V dropped 6 bases and J dropped 0; count of bases not matched to a gene: 10. This CDR3 has 16 residues. Germline CDR1 MNHEY, CDR2 SMNVEV (reference sequence). The CDR3 sequence: CASRPKGAGANYGYTF. The CDR3 DNA follows: TGTGCCAGCAGACCAAAGGGGGCAGGGGCTAACTATGGCTACACCTTC.

J is TRBJ2-7 and V is TRBV10-1; no clear D. V dropped 0 bases and J dropped 6 bases, with 12 bases sitting between them. The CDR3 loop spans 14 amino acids. Germline V lookup: CDR1 WNHNN, CDR2 SYGVQD (reference sequence). CDR3 bases: TGCGCCAGCAGTGAGTCACTAACAAGTTCCGAGCAGTACTTC. Translated: CASSESLTSSEQYF.

This chain uses TRBV15 with TRBJ2-4, with D possibly matching TRBD1 (7 bases). This CDR3 has 18 residues. CDR1 is LNHNV and CDR2 is YYDKDF in the germline V gene (reference sequence). Trimming took 1 base from V and 1 from J, leaving 17 bases between them. The CDR3 spells CATSRVGMAGGAKNIQYF. CDR3 in DNA: TGTGCCACCAGCAGAGTGGGTATGGCAGGGGGGGCCAAAAACATTCAGTACTTC.

CDR3 sequence: CASRPFSGSARNTQYF. In DNA, the CDR3 is TGTGCCAGCAGGCCATTTAGCGGGAGCGCTCGGAATACGCAGTATTTT. The V call is TRBV11-2, the J call TRBJ2-3, with 9 bases lining up with TRBD2. V lost 6 bases, J lost 7 bases, and 14 bases stayed unmatched. Germline V lookup: CDR1 SGHAT, CDR2 FQNNGV. The CDR3 loop spans 16 amino acids.

The chain is built from TRBV28 and TRBJ1-2; D possibly corresponds to TRBD1 (6 bases). This CDR3 comprises 15 residues. Trimming cost V 6 bases and J 2 bases, with 16 bases left between them. Germline values: CDR1 MDHEN, CDR2 SYDVKM. CDR3: CASRHRTAGNYGYTF. For the CDR3, the DNA is TGTGCCAGCAGACACCGGACAGCCGGAAACTATGGCTACACCTTC.

This chain joins TRBV28 and TRBJ1-1, with TRBD1 matching over 8 bases. The ends lost 3 bases at V and 4 bases at J; junction bases unmatched: 4. The CDR3 has 14 residues. CDR1 MDHEN and CDR2 SYDVKM come from the germline V gene. CDR3 bases: TGTGCCAGCAGTTTTCAGGGGGCTTTCACTGAAGCTTTCTTT. It encodes CASSFQGAFTEAFF. The full variable domain, completed using reference TRBV28 and TRBJ1-1, is DVKVTQSSRYLVKRTGEKVFLECVQDMDHENMFWYRQDPGLGLRLIYFSYDVKMKEKGDIPEGYSVSREKKERFSLILESASTNQTSMYLCASSFQGAFTEAFFGQGTRLTVV.

The V gene is TRBV12-5, the J gene TRBJ1-1; D not certain. The CDR3 spans 15 residues. Germline lookup yields CDR1 LGHNT and CDR2 FRNRAP. V was shortened by 0 bases and J by 2 bases, with 10 bases between the two germline ends. CDR3 DNA: TGTGCTAGTGGTTTGGTAGTCAGTCCTAACACTGAAGCTTTCTTT. Residues: CASGLVVSPNTEAFF.

This clone was found a few times. This chain joins TRBV27 and TRBJ2-4, with D perhaps TRBD2 (7 bases). This CDR3 comprises 16 residues. Germline assignment: CDR1 MNHEY and CDR2 SMNVEV (reference sequence). V was pared by 7 bases and J by 1 base, with 17 bases between. The CDR3 region has the DNA TGTGCCAGCACGGATTGGGGGGGGCTTGCCAAAAACATTCAGTACTTC. The encoded protein is CASTDWGGLAKNIQYF.

The rearrangement joins TRBV6-5 to TRBJ1-1; 8 bases fit TRBD1. This CDR3 spans 14 amino acids. Germline values: CDR1 MNHEY, CDR2 SVGAGI. V shed 6 bases and J 4 bases; nucleotides not matched to a gene: 7. The CDR3 DNA sequence: TGTGCCAGCAGGGACAGGGCGATGAGCACTGAAGCTTTCTTT. Translation: CASRDRAMSTEAFF.